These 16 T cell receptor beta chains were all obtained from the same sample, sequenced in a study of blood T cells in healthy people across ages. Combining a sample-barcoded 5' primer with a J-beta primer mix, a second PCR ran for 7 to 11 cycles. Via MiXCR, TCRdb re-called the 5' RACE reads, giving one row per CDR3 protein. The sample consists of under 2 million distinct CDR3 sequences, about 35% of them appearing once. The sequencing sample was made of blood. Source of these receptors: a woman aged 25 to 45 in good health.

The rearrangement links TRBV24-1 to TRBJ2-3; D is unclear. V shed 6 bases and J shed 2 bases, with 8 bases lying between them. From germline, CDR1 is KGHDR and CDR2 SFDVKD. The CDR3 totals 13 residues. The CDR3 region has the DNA TGTGCCACCAGTACGCCTCCCACAGATACGCAGTATTTT. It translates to CATSTPPTDTQYF.

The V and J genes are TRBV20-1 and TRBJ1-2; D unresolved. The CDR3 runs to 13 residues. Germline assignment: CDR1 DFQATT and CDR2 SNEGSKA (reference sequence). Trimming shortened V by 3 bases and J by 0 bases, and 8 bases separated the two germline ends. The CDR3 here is CSARNSANYGYTF. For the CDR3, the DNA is TGCAGTGCTAGGAACTCGGCTAACTATGGCTACACCTTC.

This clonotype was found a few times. The chain's CDR3 is CASSQEPLRETQYF. The CDR3 DNA follows: TGCGCCAGCAGCCAAGAACCCCTCAGGGAGACCCAGTACTTC. The V call is TRBV4-1, the J call TRBJ2-5; D call uncertain. Germline-derived CDR1 and CDR2 are MGHRA and YSYEKL. V lost 0 bases to trimming and J lost 5 bases, with 10 bases between them. The CDR3 has 14 residues.

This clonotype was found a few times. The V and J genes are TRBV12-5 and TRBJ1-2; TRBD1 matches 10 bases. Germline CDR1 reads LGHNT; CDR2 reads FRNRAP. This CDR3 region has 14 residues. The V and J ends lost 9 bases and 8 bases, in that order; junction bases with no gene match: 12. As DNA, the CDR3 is TGTGCTAGCGCTCCGGGACAGGGGATTGGAGGCTACACCTTC. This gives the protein CASAPGQGIGGYTF.

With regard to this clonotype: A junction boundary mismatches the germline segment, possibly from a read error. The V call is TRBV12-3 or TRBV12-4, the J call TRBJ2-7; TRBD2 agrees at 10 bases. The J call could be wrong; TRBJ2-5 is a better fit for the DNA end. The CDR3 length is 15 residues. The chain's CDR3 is CVSTERGGLFETQYF. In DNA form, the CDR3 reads TGTGTCAGCACGGAGCGGGGGGGCCTGTTCGAGACCCAGTACTTC.

The CDR3 bases are TGCAGTGCATCAAGGGATTCCGGGGACATTCAGTACTTC. It is translated as CSASRDSGDIQYF. This sequence joins TRBV20-1 and TRBJ2-4; tentatively, D is TRBD2 (5 bases). From germline, CDR1 is DFQATT and CDR2 SNEGSKA (reference sequence). This CDR3 region has 13 residues. Between the trimmed V and J ends, which lost 6 bases and 8 bases, there was a span of 17 bases.

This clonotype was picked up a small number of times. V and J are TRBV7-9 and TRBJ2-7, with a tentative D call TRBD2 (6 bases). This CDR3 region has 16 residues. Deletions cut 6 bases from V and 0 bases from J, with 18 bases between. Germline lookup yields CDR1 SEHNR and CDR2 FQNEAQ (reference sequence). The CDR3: CASRDYRDSLSYEQYF. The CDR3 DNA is TGTGCCAGCAGAGACTACCGGGACTCCCTCTCCTACGAGCAGTACTTC.

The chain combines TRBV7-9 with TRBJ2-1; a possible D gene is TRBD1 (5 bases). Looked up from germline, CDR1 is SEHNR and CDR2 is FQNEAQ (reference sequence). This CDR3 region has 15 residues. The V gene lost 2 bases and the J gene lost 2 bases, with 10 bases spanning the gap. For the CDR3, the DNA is TGTGCCAGCAGCTTAAAAGGGGCGACCTACAATGAGCAGTTCTTC. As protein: CASSLKGATYNEQFF.

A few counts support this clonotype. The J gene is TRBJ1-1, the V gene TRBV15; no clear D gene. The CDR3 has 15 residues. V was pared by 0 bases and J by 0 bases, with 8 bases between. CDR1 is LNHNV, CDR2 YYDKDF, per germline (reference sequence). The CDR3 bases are TGTGCCACCAGCAGAGATCTGCTCATGAACACTGAAGCTTTCTTT. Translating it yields CATSRDLLMNTEAFF. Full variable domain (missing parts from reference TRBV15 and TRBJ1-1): DAMVIQNPRYQVTQFGKPVTLSCSQTLNHNVMYWYQQKSSQAPKLLFHYYDKDFNNEADTPDNFQSRRPNTSFCFLDIRSPGLGDTAMYLCATSRDLLMNTEAFFGQGTRLTVV.

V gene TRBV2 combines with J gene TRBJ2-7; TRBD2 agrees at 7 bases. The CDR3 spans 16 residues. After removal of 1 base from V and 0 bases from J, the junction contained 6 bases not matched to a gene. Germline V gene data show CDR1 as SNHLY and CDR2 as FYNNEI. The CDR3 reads CASSEELALSSYEQYF. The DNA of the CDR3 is TGTGCCAGCAGTGAAGAACTAGCGCTCAGCTCCTACGAGCAGTACTTC. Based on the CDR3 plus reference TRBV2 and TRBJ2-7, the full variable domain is EPEVTQTPSHQVTQMGQEVILRCVPISNHLYFYWYRQILGQKVEFLVSFYNNEISEKSEIFDDQFSVERPDGSNFTLKIRSTKLEDSAMYFCASSEELALSSYEQYFGPGTRLTVT.

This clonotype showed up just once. DNA for the CDR3: TGTGCCAGCAGTTACTCAAAGCAGGGGCGGATGGGTGGCTACACCTTC. This codes for CASSYSKQGRMGGYTF. The chain employs TRBV6-5 and TRBJ1-2, with D perhaps matching TRBD1 (6 bases). Germline V lookup: CDR1 MNHEY, CDR2 SVGAGI. Trimming took 0 bases from V and 7 from J, leaving 18 bases between them. CDR3 length: 16 residues.

The CDR3 loop is CASSLLASGRRNEQFF. The CDR3 coding sequence is TGTGCCAGCAGTTTACTGGCTAGCGGGAGGAGGAATGAGCAGTTCTTC. The chain combines TRBV27 with TRBJ2-1; 11 bases agree with TRBD2. V lost 2 bases, J lost 7 bases, and 7 bases stayed unmatched. This CDR3 is 16 amino acids long. The germline V gene encodes CDR1 MNHEY and CDR2 SMNVEV (reference sequence).

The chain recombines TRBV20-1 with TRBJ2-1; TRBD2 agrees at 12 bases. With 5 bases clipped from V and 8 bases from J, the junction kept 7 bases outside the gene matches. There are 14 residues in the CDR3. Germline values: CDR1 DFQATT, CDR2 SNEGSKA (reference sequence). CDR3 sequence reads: CSAPTASGRDEQFF. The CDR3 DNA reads TGCAGTGCTCCGACGGCTAGCGGGAGGGATGAGCAGTTCTTC.

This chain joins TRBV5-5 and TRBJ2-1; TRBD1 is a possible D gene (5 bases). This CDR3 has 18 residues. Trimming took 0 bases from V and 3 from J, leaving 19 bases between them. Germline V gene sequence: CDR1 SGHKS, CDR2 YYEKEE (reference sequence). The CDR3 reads CASSLEGAVVGSYNEQFF. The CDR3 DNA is TGTGCCAGCAGCTTGGAAGGGGCTGTTGTGGGAAGCTACAATGAGCAGTTCTTC.

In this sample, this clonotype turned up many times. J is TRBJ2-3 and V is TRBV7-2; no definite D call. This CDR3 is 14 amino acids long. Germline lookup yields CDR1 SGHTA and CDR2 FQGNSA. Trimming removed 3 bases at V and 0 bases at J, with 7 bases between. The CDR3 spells CASSFRPSTDTQYF. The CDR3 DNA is TGTGCCAGCAGCTTCAGACCTAGCACAGATACGCAGTATTTT.

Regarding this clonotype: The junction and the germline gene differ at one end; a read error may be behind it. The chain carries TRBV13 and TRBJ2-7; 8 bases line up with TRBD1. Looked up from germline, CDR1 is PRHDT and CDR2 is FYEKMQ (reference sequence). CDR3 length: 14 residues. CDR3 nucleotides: TGTACCAGCAGCTTTCAGCAGGGGGCACTCGAGCAGTACTTC. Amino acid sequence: CTSSFQQGALEQYF. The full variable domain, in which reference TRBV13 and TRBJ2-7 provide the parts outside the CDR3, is AAGVIQSPRHLIKEKRETATLKCYPIPRHDTVYWYQQGPGQDPQFLISFYEKMQSDKGSIPDRFSAQQFSDYHSELNMSSLELGDSALYFCTSSFQQGALEQYFGPGTRLTVT.